The 21 T cell receptor beta chains below come from one sample, sequenced in a study of control samples from healthy donors and cancer patients. Sequencing used immunoSEQ multiplex PCR; TCRdb keeps in-frame clones, though not all of them. The sample yields about 230,000 clones, roughly 80% seen once. Specimen: PBMCs. Receptor source: a woman in her fifties or sixties with lung cancer.

The chain combines TRBV14 with TRBJ2-2, with D tentatively TRBD1 or TRBD2 (5 bases each). The CDR3 has 15 residues. Germline-derived CDR1 and CDR2 are SGHDN and FVKESK. Deletions cut 0 bases from V and 3 bases from J, with 8 bases between. This CDR3 reads CASSQEWGYTGELFF. Written as DNA, the CDR3 is TGTGCCAGCAGCCAAGAATGGGGGTACACCGGGGAGCTGTTTTTT.

The V and J genes are TRBV5-1 and TRBJ2-1; TRBD2 matches at 15 bases. Germline loops: CDR1 SGHRS, CDR2 YFSETQ. The trim removed 4 bases at V and 0 bases at J, leaving 8 bases unmatched. There are 19 residues in the CDR3. This CDR3 is CASSSPGLAGGRSYNEQFF. CDR3 in DNA: TGCGCCAGCAGCAGCCCGGGACTAGCGGGAGGTCGCTCCTACAATGAGCAGTTCTTC.

This clone occurred a few times. This chain connects TRBV19 to TRBJ1-1, with 7 positions matching TRBD1. The V gene end was trimmed by 7 bases and the J gene end by 8 bases; junction bases not matched to a gene: 16. This CDR3 is built from 15 residues. Germline CDR1 and CDR2: LNHDA and SQIVND (reference sequence). CDR3 nucleotides: TGTGCCAGTATTTCCCTGACAGGGTTGGGTAAAGAAGCTTTCTTT. Translating it yields CASISLTGLGKEAFF.

This chain connects TRBV5-1 to TRBJ1-3; a possible D gene is TRBD1 (5 bases). The CDR3 is 16 residues long. The germline V and J ends were trimmed by 5 bases and 0 bases, with 15 bases remaining between them. Per the germline V gene, CDR1 is SGHRS and CDR2 is YFSETQ. The CDR3 spells CASRPFTGDSGNTIYF. CDR3 DNA: TGCGCCAGCAGACCCTTTACAGGAGACTCTGGAAACACCATATATTTT.

The chain couples TRBV30 to TRBJ2-5; D not certain. Trimming pared 0 bases from V and 2 bases from J, leaving 7 bases between. Germline V lookup: CDR1 GTSNPN, CDR2 SVGIG (reference sequence). This CDR3 has 13 amino acids. Here the CDR3 reads CAWSVFWQETQYF. The CDR3 DNA is TGTGCCTGGAGTGTATTCTGGCAAGAGACCCAGTACTTC.

The V and J genes are TRBV5-1 and TRBJ2-7; 9 nucleotides agree with TRBD2. V gave up 0 bases and J gave up 3 bases; unmatched junction bases: 4. Germline V gene data show CDR1 as SGHRS and CDR2 as YFSETQ. The CDR3 runs to 15 residues. CDR3 in amino acids: CASSLVLAGLYEQYF. The DNA of the CDR3 is TGCGCCAGCAGCTTGGTTCTAGCGGGACTCTACGAGCAGTACTTC.

The V gene is TRBV7-9, the J gene TRBJ1-1; D is possibly TRBD1 (6 bases). CDR3 length equals 15 residues. Germline V gene sequence: CDR1 SEHNR, CDR2 FQNEAQ (reference sequence). V was pared by 5 bases and J by 1 base, with 14 bases between. CDR3 DNA sequence: TGTGCCAGCAGCCCAAAGGGGGAGGGGAACACTGAAGCTTTCTTT. This sequence encodes CASSPKGEGNTEAFF.

This clone was counted a few times. The V call is TRBV4-1, the J call TRBJ2-2; TRBD1 matches at 7 bases. In germline, CDR1 is MGHRA, CDR2 YSYEKL. Trimming at V came to 3 bases and at J to 0 bases, leaving 4 bases not matched to a gene. The CDR3 contains 16 residues. CDR3 sequence reads: CASSHTTGSNTGELFF. CDR3 DNA: TGCGCCAGCAGCCACACGACAGGGTCGAACACCGGGGAGCTGTTTTTT.

The V gene is TRBV7-2, the J gene TRBJ1-4; 9 nucleotides match TRBD1. The CDR3 runs to 15 residues. Trimming at V came to 1 base and at J to 4 bases, leaving 1 base not matched to a gene. The germline V gene has CDR1 SGHTA and CDR2 FQGNSA. The CDR3 loop reads CASSLVDRGNEKLFF. CDR3 bases: TGTGCCAGCAGCTTAGTGGACAGGGGTAATGAAAAACTGTTTTTT.

This chain uses TRBV10-3 with TRBJ1-4; D is ambiguous. The CDR3 covers 13 residues. CDR1 is ENHRY, CDR2 SYGVKD, per germline. The CDR3 DNA is TGTGGCTCGGCCGCAATTCTTAATGAAAAACTGTTTTTT. It encodes CGSAAILNEKLFF.

The chain uses TRBV6-2 or TRBV6-3 and TRBJ1-6; the match to TRBD1 covers 8 bases. Unmatched junction bases numbered 4, after V lost 1 base and J lost 2 bases. Germline CDR1 reads MNHEY; CDR2 reads SVGEGT. The CDR3 loop spans 17 amino acids. The CDR3 here is CASSYFGQGAYNSPLHF. The CDR3, as DNA: TGTGCCAGCAGTTACTTCGGACAGGGAGCCTATAATTCACCCCTCCACTTT.

V and J are TRBV7-9 and TRBJ1-2; D perhaps matches TRBD1 (5 bases). The CDR3 loop spans 13 amino acids. Deletions cut 1 base from V and 8 bases from J, with 11 bases between. CDR1 and CDR2 from the germline V gene are SEHNR and FQNEAQ (reference sequence). CDR3 loop: CASSLEGHGGYTF. DNA for the CDR3: TGTGCCAGCAGCTTAGAGGGGCATGGAGGCTACACCTTC.

The V call is TRBV18, the J call TRBJ2-5; D is unclear. Trimming stripped 0 bases from V and 4 bases from J, with 6 bases between. The CDR3 runs 13 residues. Germline CDR1 and CDR2: KGHSH and LQKENI. The CDR3 here is CASSPPAVETQYF. CDR3 coding DNA: TGTGCCAGCTCACCACCCGCCGTAGAGACCCAGTACTTC. Looking up the rest from reference TRBV18 and TRBJ2-5 gives the full variable domain: NAGVMQNPRHLVRRRGQEARLRCSPMKGHSHVYWYRQLPEEGLKFMVYLQKENIIDESGMPKERFSAEFPKEGPSILRIQQVVRGDSAAYFCASSPPAVETQYFGPGTRLLVL.

The rearrangement uses TRBV5-1 and TRBJ2-6; 10 nucleotides agree with TRBD1. With 3 bases clipped from V and 2 bases from J, the junction kept 5 bases outside the gene matches. CDR1 and CDR2 from the germline V gene are SGHRS and YFSETQ. The CDR3 covers 17 residues. This CDR3 reads CASSSGDRGAGANVLTF. CDR3 bases: TGCGCCAGCAGCTCCGGGGACAGGGGCGCTGGGGCCAACGTCCTGACTTTC.

The J gene is TRBJ2-3, the V gene TRBV6-1; 12 bases match TRBD2. The CDR3 has 15 amino acids. The ends lost 2 bases at V and 4 bases at J; junction bases unmatched: 1. Germline V lookup: CDR1 MNHNS, CDR2 SASEGT. The CDR3: CASSELAGGPDTQYF. In DNA, the CDR3 is TGTGCCAGCAGTGAACTAGCGGGGGGGCCAGATACGCAGTATTTT.

For the CDR3, the DNA is TGTGCCAGCAGCCGACACCCCGGGGAGCTGTTTTTT. Its translation is CASSRHPGELFF. The V and J genes are TRBV7-3 and TRBJ2-2, with D uncertain. Trimming cost V 5 bases and J 6 bases, with 7 bases left between them. Germline lookup yields CDR1 SGHTA and CDR2 FQGTGA. The CDR3 spans 12 residues.

V is TRBV11-2 and J is TRBJ1-1, with a tentative D call TRBD1 (6 bases). Germline V gene data show CDR1 as SGHAT and CDR2 as FQNNGV. V was pared by 1 base and J by 6 bases, with 21 bases between. This CDR3 region has 17 residues. In nucleotides, the CDR3 is TGTGCCAGCAGCTTAGGAATGGCCAGGGGTATTGAAGCTGAAGCTTTCTTT. Protein sequence: CASSLGMARGIEAEAFF. The full variable domain, with the rest looked up from reference TRBV11-2 and TRBJ1-1, is EAGVAQSPRYKIIEKRQSVAFWCNPISGHATLYWYQQILGQGPKLLIQFQNNGVVDDSQLPKDRFSAERLKGVDSTLKIQPAKLEDSAVYLCASSLGMARGIEAEAFFGQGTRLTVV.

The chain recombines TRBV2 with TRBJ2-1, with 10 bases that match TRBD1. V shed 7 bases and J 9 bases; nucleotides not matched to a gene: 9. CDR1 is SNHLY and CDR2 is FYNNEI in the germline V gene. The length of the CDR3 is 14 residues. CDR3 residues: CASTGDRGHREQFF. CDR3 in DNA: TGTGCCAGCACTGGGGACAGGGGTCATCGTGAGCAGTTCTTC.

The chain employs TRBV10-1 and TRBJ2-7, with a weak D call TRBD1 (5 bases). The germline V and J ends were trimmed by 4 bases and 5 bases, with 12 bases remaining between them. The germline V gene has CDR1 WNHNN and CDR2 SYGVQD (reference sequence). The CDR3 has 13 residues. This CDR3 reads CASSAQGRDEQYF. Written as DNA, the CDR3 is TGCGCCAGCAGTGCCCAGGGTAGAGACGAGCAGTACTTC.

A few counts support this clone. V gene TRBV7-9 combines with J gene TRBJ2-5; 12 bases line up with TRBD2. Germline trimming cut 5 bases from V and 5 bases from J; bases unmatched to any gene: 15. Germline assignment: CDR1 SEHNR and CDR2 FQNEAQ (reference sequence). The CDR3 runs to 18 residues. CDR3 residues: CASSASPGLAGPRETQYF. As DNA, the CDR3 is TGTGCCAGCAGCGCCTCACCGGGACTAGCGGGTCCTCGGGAGACCCAGTACTTC. Based on the CDR3 plus reference TRBV7-9 and TRBJ2-5, the full variable domain is DTGVSQNPRHKITKRGQNVTFRCDPISEHNRLYWYRQTLGQGPEFLTYFQNEAQLEKSRLLSDRFSAERPKGSFSTLEIQRTEQGDSAMYLCASSASPGLAGPRETQYFGPGTRLLVL.

In its sample, this clone was seen a few times. The rearrangement links TRBV7-9 to TRBJ1-2; weak D call: TRBD1 (6 bases). The CDR3 length is 12 residues. Trimming left V 5 bases short and J 10 bases short, with 14 bases between. Germline CDR1 SEHNR, CDR2 FQNEAQ (reference sequence). This chain's CDR3 is CASSLGGEPYTF. The CDR3 bases are TGTGCCAGCAGCCTAGGGGGGGAGCCCTACACCTTC.